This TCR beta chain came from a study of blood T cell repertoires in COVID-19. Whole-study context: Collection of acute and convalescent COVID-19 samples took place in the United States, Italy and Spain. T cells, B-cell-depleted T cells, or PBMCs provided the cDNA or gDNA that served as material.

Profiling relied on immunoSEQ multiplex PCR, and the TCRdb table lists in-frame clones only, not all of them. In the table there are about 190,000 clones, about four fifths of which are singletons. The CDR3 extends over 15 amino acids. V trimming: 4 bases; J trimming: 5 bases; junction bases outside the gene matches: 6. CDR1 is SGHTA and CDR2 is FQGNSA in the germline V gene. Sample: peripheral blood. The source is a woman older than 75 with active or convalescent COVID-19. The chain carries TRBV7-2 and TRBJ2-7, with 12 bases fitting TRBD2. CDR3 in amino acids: CASSSRLAGAHEQYF. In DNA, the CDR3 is TGTGCCAGCAGCTCCCGACTAGCGGGAGCACACGAGCAGTACTTC.